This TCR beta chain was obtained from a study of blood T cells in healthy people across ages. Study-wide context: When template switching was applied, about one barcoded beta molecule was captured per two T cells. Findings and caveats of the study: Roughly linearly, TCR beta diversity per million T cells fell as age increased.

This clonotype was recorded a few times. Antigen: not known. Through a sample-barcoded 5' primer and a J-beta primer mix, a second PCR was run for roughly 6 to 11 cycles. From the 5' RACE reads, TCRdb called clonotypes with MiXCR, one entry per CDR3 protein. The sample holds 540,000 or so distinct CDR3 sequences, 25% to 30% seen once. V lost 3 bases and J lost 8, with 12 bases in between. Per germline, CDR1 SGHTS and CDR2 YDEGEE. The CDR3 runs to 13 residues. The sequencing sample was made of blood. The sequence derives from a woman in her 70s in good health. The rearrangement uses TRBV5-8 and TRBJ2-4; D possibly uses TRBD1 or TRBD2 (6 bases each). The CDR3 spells CASSSHREDIQYF. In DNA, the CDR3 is TGTGCCAGCAGCTCCCACAGGGAGGACATTCAGTACTTC. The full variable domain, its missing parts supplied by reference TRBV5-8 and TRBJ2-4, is EAGVTQSPTHLIKTRGQQATLRCSPISGHTSVYWYQQALGLGLQFLLWYDEGEERNRGNFPPRFSGRQFPNYSSELNVNALELEDSALYLCASSSHREDIQYFGAGTRLSVL.